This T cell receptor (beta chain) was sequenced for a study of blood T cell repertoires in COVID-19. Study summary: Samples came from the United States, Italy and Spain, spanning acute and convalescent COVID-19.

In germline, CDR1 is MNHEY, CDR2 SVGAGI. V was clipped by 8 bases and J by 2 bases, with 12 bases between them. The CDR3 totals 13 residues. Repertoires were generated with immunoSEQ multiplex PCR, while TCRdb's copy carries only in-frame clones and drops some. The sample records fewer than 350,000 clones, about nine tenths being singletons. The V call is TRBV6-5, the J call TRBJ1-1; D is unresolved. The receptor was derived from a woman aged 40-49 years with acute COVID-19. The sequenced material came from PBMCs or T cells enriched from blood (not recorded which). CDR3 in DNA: TGTGCCAGCTCGGCAGCGCAAAACACTGAAGCTTTCTTT. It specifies CASSAAQNTEAFF.